The 27 T cell receptor beta chains given below trace back to one sample, sequenced in a study of cytomegalovirus exposure and HLA in healthy donors. PCR was performed using 60 Vbeta and 13 Jbeta primers. Sequencing was performed with immunoSEQ multiplex PCR; in TCRdb, only in-frame clones are kept and a portion is missing. The sample holds around 110,000 clones, 70% to 80% seen once. Sequenced: PBMCs. All receptors come from a man aged 30 to 39 in good health and CMV-seropositive.

The rearrangement joins TRBV9 to TRBJ2-3; TRBD1 matches at 8 bases. This CDR3 comprises 15 residues. Looked up from germline, CDR1 is SGDLS and CDR2 is YYNGEE. The V and J ends lost 4 bases and 2 bases, in that order; junction bases with no gene match: 6. The CDR3 spells CASSSRTGYTDTQYF. The CDR3 DNA follows: TGTGCCAGCAGCTCCCGGACAGGGTACACAGATACGCAGTATTTT. The full variable domain, with the rest looked up from reference TRBV9 and TRBJ2-3, is DSGVTQTPKHLITATGQRVTLRCSPRSGDLSVYWYQQSLDQGLQFLIQYYNGEERAKGNILERFSAQQFPDLHSELNLSSLELGDSALYFCASSSRTGYTDTQYFGPGTRLTVL.

This rearrangement joins TRBV2 to TRBJ2-7, with TRBD2 identical over 9 bases. This CDR3 has 14 amino acids. Germline CDR1 is SNHLY and CDR2 is FYNNEI. V dropped 5 bases and J dropped 0; count of bases not matched to a gene: 2. This CDR3 reads CASSLTSGSYEQYF. The CDR3 nucleotides are TGTGCCAGCAGTTTGACTAGCGGCTCCTACGAGCAGTACTTC.

The V gene is TRBV7-9, the J gene TRBJ1-1; perhaps TRBD1 as D (5 bases). The CDR3 loop spans 13 amino acids. The germline V and J ends were trimmed by 5 bases and 4 bases, with 11 bases remaining between them. Per germline, CDR1 SEHNR and CDR2 FQNEAQ (reference sequence). CDR3 sequence: CASSPRQITEAFF. The CDR3 DNA is TGTGCCAGCAGCCCCCGACAGATCACTGAAGCTTTCTTT.

The chain uses TRBV18 and TRBJ2-7, with D maybe TRBD1 (6 bases). Deletions cut 3 bases from V and 0 bases from J, with 12 bases between. Germline values: CDR1 KGHSH, CDR2 LQKENI. CDR3 size: 15 residues. Here the CDR3 reads CASSPQTGSSYEQYF. CDR3 in DNA: TGTGCCAGCTCACCCCAGACAGGTAGCTCCTACGAGCAGTACTTC.

CDR3 coding DNA: TGTGCCAGCACGACTAGCGGGGGGCCCTCCCCTGGCACAGATACGCAGTATTTT. It yields the protein CASTTSGGPSPGTDTQYF. The chain combines TRBV4-2 with TRBJ2-3; 13 bases match TRBD2. Looked up from germline, CDR1 is LGHNA and CDR2 is YNFKEQ. V gave up 7 bases and J gave up 1 base; unmatched junction bases: 11. The CDR3 is 18 amino acids.

This chain joins TRBV18 and TRBJ2-5, with D perhaps TRBD2 (5 bases). V was pared by 3 bases and J by 1 base, with 6 bases between. The CDR3 is 13 residues long. Looked up from germline, CDR1 is KGHSH and CDR2 is LQKENI. CDR3 amino acids: CASSPSAQETQYF. CDR3 DNA sequence: TGTGCCAGCTCACCTAGCGCCCAAGAGACCCAGTACTTC.

CDR3 residues: CASSPRTWTGELFF. The CDR3 DNA is TGTGCCAGCAGCCCCCGGACCTGGACGGGAGAGCTGTTTTTT. This chain links TRBV11-2 with TRBJ2-2, with D possibly being TRBD2 (5 bases). Germline V gene sequence: CDR1 SGHAT, CDR2 FQNNGV. This CDR3 is 14 amino acids long. V lost 5 bases, J lost 11 bases, and 18 bases lay in between.

The chain employs TRBV7-9 and TRBJ1-6; D remains ambiguous. The germline V gene encodes CDR1 SEHNR and CDR2 FQNEAQ (reference sequence). There are 14 residues in the CDR3. Trimming stripped 2 bases from V and 7 bases from J, with 9 bases between. In DNA form, the CDR3 reads TGTGCCAGCAGCTTACTTTTCGAGAATTCACCCCTCCACTTT. Its protein is CASSLLFENSPLHF. The full variable domain, with the rest looked up from reference TRBV7-9 and TRBJ1-6, is DTGVSQNPRHKITKRGQNVTFRCDPISEHNRLYWYRQTLGQGPEFLTYFQNEAQLEKSRLLSDRFSAERPKGSFSTLEIQRTEQGDSAMYLCASSLLFENSPLHFGNGTRLTVT.

The rearrangement uses TRBV6-1 and TRBJ1-4; D unclear. The germline V and J ends were trimmed by 7 bases and 4 bases, with 13 bases remaining between them. This CDR3 region has 14 residues. Germline V CDR1 and CDR2: MNHNS, SASEGT. The CDR3 loop is CASIRSGNNEKLFF. CDR3 in DNA: TGTGCCAGCATACGGTCGGGAAATAATGAAAAACTGTTTTTT.

The chain is built from TRBV11-2 and TRBJ2-7; TRBD2 matches 9 bases. The junction had 4 bases not matched to a gene; V was cut back by 1 base and J by 3 bases. The CDR3 spans 15 residues. The V gene's germline CDR1 is SGHAT and CDR2 FQNNGV. The CDR3 sequence is CASSLVRREGYEQYF. CDR3 coding DNA: TGTGCCAGCAGCTTAGTCAGGCGGGAGGGCTACGAGCAGTACTTC.

The chain links TRBV5-1 to TRBJ1-1; D is perhaps TRBD1 (5 bases). The germline V gene encodes CDR1 SGHRS and CDR2 YFSETQ. Deletions cut 4 bases from V and 5 bases from J, with 15 bases between. The CDR3 consists of 14 residues. CDR3 nucleotide sequence: TGCGCCAGCAGCCTTGACGCAGGGCTTACTGAAGCTTTCTTT. Translating gives CASSLDAGLTEAFF.

Details on this clone: One junction end disagrees with the germline gene, perhaps due to a read error. The J gene is TRBJ2-7, the V gene TRBV18; D possibly corresponds to TRBD1 (6 bases). Germline V gene data show CDR1 as KGHSH and CDR2 as LQKENI. The CDR3 contains 14 residues. The CDR3 reads CASSYYRDRYGQYF. In DNA form, the CDR3 reads TGTGCCAGCTCATATTACAGGGACCGCTACGGGCAGTACTTC.

CDR3 nucleotide sequence: TGTGCCAGCAGTGCCCGGACAGGGCCGGTGAATGAGCAGTTCTTC. Translation gives CASSARTGPVNEQFF. This sequence joins TRBV6-5 and TRBJ2-1, with TRBD1 matching over 8 bases. The junction had 10 bases not matched to a gene; V was cut back by 5 bases and J by 7 bases. This CDR3 has 15 amino acids. Germline-derived CDR1 and CDR2 are MNHEY and SVGAGI.

The chain has TRBV7-3 and TRBJ2-5, with 8 bases that match TRBD2. Germline assignment: CDR1 SGHTA and CDR2 FQGTGA. V lost 2 bases and J lost 0; bases outside the gene matches: 5. This CDR3 has 16 residues. The CDR3 region has the DNA TGTGCCAGCAGCTTAGGCCCTAGCGGGTACCAAGAGACCCAGTACTTC. Translating it yields CASSLGPSGYQETQYF.

This clone turned up a few times. The rearrangement links TRBV5-6 to TRBJ2-1; D is perhaps TRBD1 (7 bases). From germline, CDR1 is SGHDT and CDR2 YYEEEE. The length of the CDR3 is 14 residues. Trimming shortened V by 2 bases and J by 7 bases, and 13 bases separated the two germline ends. The CDR3 DNA reads as TGTGCCAGCAGCTTCAGGGGGGTATGGAATGAGCAGTTCTTC. Residues: CASSFRGVWNEQFF.

The chain joins TRBV4-1 to TRBJ2-2; perhaps TRBD2 as D (6 bases). V was pared by 0 bases and J by 5 bases, with 13 bases between. The CDR3 contains 16 residues. The V gene's germline CDR1 is MGHRA and CDR2 YSYEKL. This CDR3 is CASSQESSDLTGELFF. The CDR3 DNA reads TGCGCCAGCAGCCAAGAATCTAGCGATTTGACCGGGGAGCTGTTTTTT.

The genes are TRBV11-3 and TRBJ2-7, with D hard to call. CDR1 is SGHNT, CDR2 YENEEA, per germline. CDR3 length: 11 residues. V was shortened by 9 bases and J by 5 bases, with 11 bases between the two germline ends. The CDR3 region has the DNA TGTGCCAGTAGTAGAGGCCACGAGCAGTACTTC. The encoded protein is CASSRGHEQYF.

The chain links TRBV11-2 to TRBJ1-2, with TRBD1 identical over 12 bases. Unmatched junction bases numbered 13, after V lost 5 bases and J lost 6 bases. In germline, CDR1 is SGHAT, CDR2 FQNNGV. This CDR3 has 17 residues. The CDR3 DNA follows: TGTGCCAGCAGCCTATTCCGGGACAGGGGGCGTTTTAATGGCTACACCTTC. Encoded protein: CASSLFRDRGRFNGYTF. The full variable domain, in which reference TRBV11-2 and TRBJ1-2 provide the parts outside the CDR3, is EAGVAQSPRYKIIEKRQSVAFWCNPISGHATLYWYQQILGQGPKLLIQFQNNGVVDDSQLPKDRFSAERLKGVDSTLKIQPAKLEDSAVYLCASSLFRDRGRFNGYTFGSGTRLTVV.

The rearrangement links TRBV5-5 to TRBJ2-3, with 8 nucleotides matching TRBD2. CDR1 SGHKS and CDR2 YYEKEE come from the germline V gene (reference sequence). CDR3 length equals 15 residues. After removal of 7 bases from V and 2 bases from J, the junction contained 9 bases not matched to a gene. The CDR3 DNA reads as TGTGCCAGCGGGACCGGGGGGGCACACACAGATACGCAGTATTTT. Its protein is CASGTGGAHTDTQYF.

The rearrangement links TRBV6-5 to TRBJ1-1; no clear D gene. The V and J ends lost 6 bases and 3 bases respectively, with 11 bases between them. The germline CDR1 and CDR2 sequences are MNHEY and SVGAGI. The length of the CDR3 is 13 residues. As DNA, the CDR3 is TGTGCCAGCAGAGACTTCGATGACACTGAAGCTTTCTTT. Translating gives CASRDFDDTEAFF.

This clone was seen a handful of times. V is TRBV11-3 and J is TRBJ1-1, with 9 bases matching TRBD1. V dropped 5 bases and J dropped 11; count of bases not matched to a gene: 9. The CDR3 sequence is 13 residues long. Germline loops: CDR1 SGHNT, CDR2 YENEEA. Written as DNA, the CDR3 is TGTGCCAGCAGCGTCCGGGACAGGGTGATCGCTTTCTTT. The encoded protein is CASSVRDRVIAFF.

This clone came up a few times. The J gene is TRBJ1-5, the V gene TRBV11-2; perhaps TRBD1 as D (5 bases). The CDR3 has 14 amino acids. Trimming pared 0 bases from V and 9 bases from J, leaving 12 bases between. CDR1 and CDR2 from the germline V gene are SGHAT and FQNNGV. The CDR3 here is CASSLDRASGPQHF. CDR3 DNA sequence: TGTGCCAGCAGCTTAGACAGGGCGAGTGGGCCCCAGCATTTT. The full variable domain, in which reference TRBV11-2 and TRBJ1-5 provide the parts outside the CDR3, is EAGVAQSPRYKIIEKRQSVAFWCNPISGHATLYWYQQILGQGPKLLIQFQNNGVVDDSQLPKDRFSAERLKGVDSTLKIQPAKLEDSAVYLCASSLDRASGPQHFGDGTRLSIL.

The V call is TRBV11-3, the J call TRBJ1-1; D perhaps matches TRBD1 (5 bases). The V and J ends lost 3 bases and 5 bases respectively, with 10 bases between them. The germline CDR1 and CDR2 sequences are SGHNT and YENEEA. The CDR3 spans 13 residues. CDR3 DNA sequence: TGTGCCAGCAGCTTCGGGGGGGGGACTGAAGCTTTCTTT. Translated: CASSFGGGTEAFF.

The chain couples TRBV7-3 to TRBJ2-7, with TRBD1 as a possible D gene (5 bases). The CDR3 spans 13 residues. V lost 2 bases to trimming and J lost 2 bases, with 7 bases between them. CDR1 is SGHTA, CDR2 FQGTGA, per germline. Here the CDR3 reads CASSLDSTYEQYF. CDR3 sequence (DNA): TGTGCCAGCAGCTTAGACAGCACCTACGAGCAGTACTTC.

This clone appeared a few times. The chain has TRBV19 and TRBJ2-3, with 9 bases lining up with TRBD1. The CDR3 totals 14 residues. Germline V gene data show CDR1 as LNHDA and CDR2 as SQIVND (reference sequence). The junction had 5 bases not matched to a gene; V was cut back by 8 bases and J by 2 bases. The CDR3 protein is CASDDRGFTDTQYF. As DNA, the CDR3 is TGTGCCAGTGACGACAGGGGGTTCACAGATACGCAGTATTTT.

The chain uses TRBV5-4 and TRBJ2-5, with D possibly matching TRBD1 (5 bases). The germline V gene encodes CDR1 SGHNT and CDR2 YYREEE (reference sequence). CDR3 length: 15 residues. Trimming shortened V by 5 bases and J by 5 bases, and 19 bases separated the two germline ends. CDR3 bases: TGTGCCAGCAGTTATGTCAGGGAACGCGGCGAGACCCAGTACTTC. This sequence encodes CASSYVRERGETQYF.

Turning to this clone: The CDR3 ends on some other residue instead of the conserved phenylalanine or tryptophan, so this is likely a read error. The chain uses TRBV7-2 and TRBJ2-7, with D unresolved. Per the germline V gene, CDR1 is SGHTA and CDR2 is FQGNSA. V gave up 2 bases and J gave up 7 bases, with 12 bases separating them. The CDR3 contains 13 residues. CDR3 bases: TGTGCCAGCAGCTTATATGGGGTCGGGGAGCAGTACTCC. It yields the protein CASSLYGVGEQYS.